Presented here are 7 T cell receptor beta chains from one specimen sequenced in a study of shared clonotypes between healthy human individuals. Method: immunoSEQ multiplex PCR; TCRdb's copy keeps in-frame clones and lacks some. The sample consists of 660,000 or so clones, around 96% of them appearing once. CD8 cells regarded as naive lacked CD45RO, were positively chosen for CCR7, and omitted terminally differentiated effector memory CD45RA+ cells. The sample taken for sequencing was naive CD8+ T cells sorted from blood. Source of these receptors: a woman aged 25 to 39 in good health.

The chain links TRBV6-1 to TRBJ1-3, with D unresolved. The CDR3 loop spans 12 amino acids. The germline gives CDR1 MNHNS, CDR2 SASEGT. Trimming stripped 10 bases from V and 0 bases from J, with 7 bases between. For the CDR3, the DNA is TGTGCCACAGCTTACTCTGGAAACACCATATATTTT. Translating it yields CATAYSGNTIYF.

This clone has only one observation. V gene TRBV27 combines with J gene TRBJ2-5, with a possible D match to TRBD1 (6 bases). CDR1 is MNHEY, CDR2 SMNVEV, per germline (reference sequence). The CDR3 has 14 amino acids. V was clipped by 3 bases and J by 0 bases, with 8 bases between them. DNA for the CDR3: TGTGCCAGCAGTTTGGACAGCAACCAAGAGACCCAGTACTTC. It encodes CASSLDSNQETQYF.

This clone was observed once. The chain has TRBV11-2 and TRBJ2-1; possibly TRBD1 for D (6 bases). The length of the CDR3 is 16 residues. Per germline, CDR1 SGHAT and CDR2 FQNNGV. V was trimmed by 4 bases and J by 4 bases, leaving 17 bases between them. The CDR3 coding sequence is TGTGCCAGCAGCTCAGACCGGGACACAACTTACAATGAGCAGTTCTTC. Its translation: CASSSDRDTTYNEQFF.

CDR3 amino acids: CASSPPASNEQYF. The CDR3 DNA sequence: TGTGCCAGCTCACCACCGGCGAGCAACGAGCAGTACTTC. The genes are TRBV18 and TRBJ2-5; D is unresolved. The J call may be wrong; the DNA end is better matched by TRBJ2-7. In germline, CDR1 is KGHSH, CDR2 LQKENI. This CDR3 has 13 residues.

The CDR3 DNA follows: TGTGCCAGCAGCTCTCCGACTAGCGGGAGAATCGAGCAGTACTTC. Translation gives CASSSPTSGRIEQYF. The chain combines TRBV7-9 with TRBJ2-7; 12 nucleotides align to TRBD2. J was trimmed by 6 bases and V by 4 bases; bases with no gene match: 7. CDR3 length equals 15 residues. Germline V gene data show CDR1 as SEHNR and CDR2 as FQNEAQ (reference sequence).

Comments on this clone: The sample contains more than one DNA sequence encoding this CDR3. V usage is TRBV9 and J usage is TRBJ1-1; D gene uncertain. Germline CDR1 reads SGDLS; CDR2 reads YYNGEE. V was cut by 1 base and J by 1 base, with 5 bases left in between. The CDR3 has 13 residues. DNA of the CDR3: TGTGCCAGCAGCGTATCCGGGAACACTGAAGCTTTCTTT. Translating it yields CASSVSGNTEAFF.

This chain uses TRBV11-3 with TRBJ2-1; D is undetermined. Germline V gene lookup returns CDR1 SGHNT and CDR2 YENEEA. This CDR3 has 14 amino acids. Trimming removed 5 bases from V and 10 bases from J, with 18 bases in between. CDR3 DNA sequence: TGTGCCAGCAGCCCCTCCCCCCGCGGCAGGGAGCAGTTCTTC. The encoded protein is CASSPSPRGREQFF.